This record concerns one T cell receptor beta chain sequence. Its antigen is currently unknown. This entry comes from a study of T cell repertoires in cytomegalovirus infection. TCRdb used MiXCR to reprocess the reads, holding one entry per CDR3 protein. Here the sample spans 200,000 or so distinct CDR3 sequences, around two fifths being singletons. The CDR3 covers 15 residues. Looked up from germline, CDR1 is SGHTA and CDR2 is FQGNSA. V lost 6 bases, J lost 4 bases, and 16 bases lay in between. The material was CD8+ T cells from cultured PBMCs, obtained from culture after CMV antigen stimulation. The chain recombines TRBV7-2 with TRBJ2-1; perhaps TRBD1 as D (6 bases). The sequence came from a human donor in good health (CMV status not recorded). Some clones in this sample may be carry-over from other donors' samples. The CDR3 bases are TGTGCCAGCAGATACAGGGAAGGTGTATACAATGAGCAGTTCTTC. Protein: CASRYREGVYNEQFF.